Following are 17 T cell receptor beta chains from one sample sequenced in a study of radiation and T cells in renal cell carcinoma (dated by TCRdb to 2020 to 2021). This specimen's time point label, per the study, means: blood 2 weeks post-SBRT. Interpreted using the paper, the treatment or condition label stands for: 15 Gy SBRT to primary tumor, nephrectomy 4 weeks later. Receptors were amplified or captured by the immunoSEQ multiplex PCR assay. TCRdb re-hosts the immuneACCESS table, in-frame sequences only. Its copies lack some clones; in the studies checked, an unresolved V gene accounts for under half of them, and the cause for the rest is not known. The table for this sample lists more than 75,000 clones; approximately 86% of them were counted only once. 22% of the sample comes from the top ten. The source material was blood, sampled from a patient whose treatment included radiotherapy and nephrectomy. Receptors were obtained from a woman between 50 and 59 years old with renal cell carcinoma.

The gene calls are TRBV7-2 and TRBJ2-3; D not resolved. Germline CDR1 is SGHTA and CDR2 is FQGNSA. The CDR3 spans 14 residues. Trimming left V 5 bases short and J 4 bases short, with 13 bases between. CDR3 loop: CASSPRLLSDTQYF. For the CDR3, the DNA is TGTGCCAGCAGCCCGCGATTGCTGTCAGATACGCAGTATTTT.

This clone occurred a few times. The rearrangement links TRBV29-1 to TRBJ1-1; possible D gene TRBD1, 6 bases. Trimming took 3 bases from V and 13 from J, leaving 18 bases between them. The germline gives CDR1 SQVTM, CDR2 ANQGSEA. CDR3 length: 12 residues. The CDR3 coding sequence is TGCAGCGTTGACGTGGCGGGGGCCTTGCTTTTCTTT. The encoded protein is CSVDVAGALLFF.

The chain employs TRBV6-5 and TRBJ1-6, with D possibly TRBD1 on 6 matching bases. Per the germline V gene, CDR1 is MNHEY and CDR2 is SVGAGI. This CDR3 is 14 amino acids long. V gave up 2 bases and J gave up 11 bases, with 13 bases separating them. The chain's CDR3 is CASSYHLEGAPLHF. CDR3 nucleotides: TGTGCCAGCAGTTACCACCTGGAGGGGGCACCCCTCCACTTT.

The chain carries TRBV5-1 and TRBJ1-2; a weak D match, TRBD1 (5 bases). CDR3 length equals 13 residues. The V end was cut by 0 bases, the J end by 8 bases, with 11 bases between. Germline V gene sequence: CDR1 SGHRS, CDR2 YFSETQ. The CDR3 DNA reads TGCGCCAGCAGCTTGGAGCAGGGTTCGGGCTACACCTTC. Translating it yields CASSLEQGSGYTF.

This chain joins TRBV5-1 and TRBJ2-5, with 8 bases matching TRBD1. J gave up 5 bases and V 4 bases, and 7 bases lay outside the gene matches. The CDR3 loop spans 14 amino acids. Germline CDR1 is SGHRS and CDR2 is YFSETQ. CDR3 loop: CASSRGQGSETQYF. DNA for the CDR3: TGCGCCAGCAGCCGCGGACAGGGATCGGAGACCCAGTACTTC.

The chain recombines TRBV5-1 with TRBJ2-3, with 14 bases that match TRBD2. Looked up from germline, CDR1 is SGHRS and CDR2 is YFSETQ. The V segment lost 4 bases and the J segment 1 base; nucleotides outside the gene matches: 8. The CDR3 sequence is 18 residues long. In DNA form, the CDR3 reads TGCGCCAGCAGCCCCGGACTAGCGGGGGGCGGCCGCACAGATACGCAGTATTTT. Its translation: CASSPGLAGGGRTDTQYF.

This rearrangement joins TRBV18 to TRBJ1-4, with a possible D match to TRBD1 (5 bases). CDR3 size: 15 residues. V lost 1 base and J lost 7, with 13 bases in between. Germline V gene data show CDR1 as KGHSH and CDR2 as LQKENI. CDR3: CASSPRPTVVEKLFF. CDR3 in DNA: TGTGCCAGCTCACCACGTCCGACAGTGGTTGAAAAACTGTTTTTT.

V usage is TRBV4-3 and J usage is TRBJ2-2; 13 bases line up with TRBD2. The trim removed 3 bases at V and 2 bases at J, leaving 9 bases unmatched. This CDR3 comprises 19 residues. The germline V gene encodes CDR1 LGHNA and CDR2 YSLEER. The DNA for the CDR3 is TGCGCCAGCAGCCAGACCAGGGGACTAGCGGGACTTAACACCGGGGAGCTGTTTTTT. The encoded protein is CASSQTRGLAGLNTGELFF.

This clone was recorded at least ten times. J is TRBJ1-4 and V is TRBV9; D is uncertain. V was clipped by 0 bases and J by 2 bases, with 5 bases between them. In germline, CDR1 is SGDLS, CDR2 YYNGEE. The CDR3 has 14 amino acids. The CDR3 nucleotides are TGTGCCAGCAGCGTAGCTCCCACTAATGAAAAACTGTTTTTT. Its protein product is CASSVAPTNEKLFF.

To note about this clone: A read error may account for a junction end that differs from germline. The chain couples TRBV28 to TRBJ1-4; D call uncertain. The CDR3 extends over 12 amino acids. The germline V gene has CDR1 MDHEN and CDR2 SYDVKM. The CDR3 region has the DNA TGTGCCAGCAGTAGGTCGGCAGAAAAACCGATTTTT. Protein sequence: CASSRSAEKPIF.

The chain links TRBV27 to TRBJ2-7; 7 positions match TRBD2. The CDR3 spans 13 residues. The V gene end was trimmed by 6 bases and the J gene end by 4 bases; junction bases not matched to a gene: 6. In germline, CDR1 is MNHEY, CDR2 SMNVEV (reference sequence). CDR3 in DNA: TGTGCCAGCAGGAAAGCGGGAAATTACGAGCAGTACTTC. Translation: CASRKAGNYEQYF.

J is TRBJ2-7 and V is TRBV6-5; TRBD1 matches at 8 bases. The V gene's germline CDR1 is MNHEY and CDR2 SVGAGI. CDR3 length: 14 residues. The V gene end was trimmed by 5 bases and the J gene end by 6 bases; junction bases not matched to a gene: 9. CDR3 nucleotide sequence: TGTGCCAGCAGTAATACCGGGACAGGTCCCGAGCAGTACTTC. This codes for CASSNTGTGPEQYF.

The chain combines TRBV6-1 with TRBJ2-7; D may match TRBD1 or TRBD2 (7 bases each). V was cut by 4 bases and J by 6 bases, with 16 bases left in between. Per the germline V gene, CDR1 is MNHNS and CDR2 is SASEGT. This CDR3 contains 14 residues. The CDR3 sequence: CASSAMTGRGEQYF. The DNA for the CDR3 is TGTGCCAGCAGTGCGATGACAGGGAGGGGCGAGCAGTACTTC.

V gene TRBV6-1 combines with J gene TRBJ2-3, with D tentatively TRBD2 (6 bases). Germline CDR1 and CDR2: MNHNS and SASEGT. Trimming cost V 6 bases and J 0 bases, with 7 bases left between them. The CDR3 is 13 residues long. As DNA, the CDR3 is TGTGCCAGCAGCGGAGGGAGCACAGATACGCAGTATTTT. It codes for CASSGGSTDTQYF.

The V gene is TRBV6-1, the J gene TRBJ2-3, with a weak D call TRBD2 (5 bases). Germline V gene sequence: CDR1 MNHNS, CDR2 SASEGT. V was shortened by 6 bases and J by 2 bases, with 9 bases between the two germline ends. The CDR3 spans 13 residues. DNA for the CDR3: TGTGCCAGCAGGGAGGCGGTCACAGATACGCAGTATTTT. Amino acids: CASREAVTDTQYF.

The chain links TRBV6-5 to TRBJ1-1, with D perhaps TRBD1 (6 bases). The CDR3 sequence is 16 residues long. Germline V lookup: CDR1 MNHEY, CDR2 SVGAGI. The V gene lost 2 bases and the J gene lost 0 bases, with 13 bases spanning the gap. The CDR3 is CASSYAGGPMNTEAFF. The CDR3 DNA reads as TGTGCCAGCAGTTACGCCGGGGGCCCCATGAACACTGAAGCTTTCTTT.

The CDR3 nucleotides read TGTGCCAGCGCGGGGACTTCCACAGATACGCAGTATTTT. It translates to CASAGTSTDTQYF. The V and J genes are TRBV9 and TRBJ2-3, with a tentative D call TRBD2 (6 bases). This CDR3 region has 13 residues. V lost 7 bases and J lost 2, with 11 bases in between. Germline-derived CDR1 and CDR2 are SGDLS and YYNGEE.